The present TCR beta chain was sequenced within a study of response to subunit inactivated influenza vaccine. Points from the study as a whole: Each seasonal flu vaccination may recruit only limited new T cells, authors suggested.

Looked up from germline, CDR1 is MNHEY and CDR2 is SVGAGI. The CDR3 runs to 15 residues. This clonotype occurred once. No antigen is known for it. A read error may produce the germline difference seen at one junction end. TCRdb re-called the RT-PCR reads with MiXCR, one entry per CDR3 protein. The data contain approximately 290,000 distinct CDR3 sequences, about 20% of them singletons. The specimen comprised PBMCs from blood, sampled less than 22 months after vaccination. This TCR was sampled from a man between 50 and 69 years old who received an inactivated influenza vaccine. This rearrangement joins TRBV6-5 to TRBJ2-7; the match to TRBD2 covers 9 bases. As DNA, the CDR3 is TGTGCCAGCAGTGACTCGTTGGCGGGGGGGAACGAGCAGTACTTC. It is translated as CASSDSLAGGNEQYF.